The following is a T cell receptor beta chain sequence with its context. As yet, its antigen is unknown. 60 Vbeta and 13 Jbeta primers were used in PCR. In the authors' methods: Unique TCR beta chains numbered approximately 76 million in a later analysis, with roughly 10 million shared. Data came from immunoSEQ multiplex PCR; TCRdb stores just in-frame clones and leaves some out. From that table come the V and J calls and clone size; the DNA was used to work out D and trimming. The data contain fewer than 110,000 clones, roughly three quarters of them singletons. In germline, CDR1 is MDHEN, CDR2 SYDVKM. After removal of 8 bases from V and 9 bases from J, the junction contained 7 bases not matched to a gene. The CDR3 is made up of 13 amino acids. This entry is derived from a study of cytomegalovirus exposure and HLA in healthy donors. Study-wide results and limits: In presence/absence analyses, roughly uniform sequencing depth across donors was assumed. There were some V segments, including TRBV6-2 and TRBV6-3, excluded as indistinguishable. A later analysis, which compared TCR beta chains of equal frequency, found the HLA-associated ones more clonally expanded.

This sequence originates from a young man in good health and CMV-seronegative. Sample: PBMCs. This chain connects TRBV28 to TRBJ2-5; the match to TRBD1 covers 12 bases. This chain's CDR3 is CASAGQGARAQYF. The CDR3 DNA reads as TGTGCCAGCGCGGGACAGGGGGCTCGGGCCCAGTACTTC.